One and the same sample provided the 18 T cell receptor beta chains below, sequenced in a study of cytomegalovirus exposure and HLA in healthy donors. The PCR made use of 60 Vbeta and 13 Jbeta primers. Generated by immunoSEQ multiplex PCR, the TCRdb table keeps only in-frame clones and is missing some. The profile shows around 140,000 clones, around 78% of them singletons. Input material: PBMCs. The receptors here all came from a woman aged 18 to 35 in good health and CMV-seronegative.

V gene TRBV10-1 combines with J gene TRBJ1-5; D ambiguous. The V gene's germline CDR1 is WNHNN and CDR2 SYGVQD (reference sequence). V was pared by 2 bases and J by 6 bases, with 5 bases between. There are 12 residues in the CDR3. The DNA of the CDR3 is TGCGCCAGCAGTGAGGGCCCTCAGCCCCAGCATTTT. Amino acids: CASSEGPQPQHF.

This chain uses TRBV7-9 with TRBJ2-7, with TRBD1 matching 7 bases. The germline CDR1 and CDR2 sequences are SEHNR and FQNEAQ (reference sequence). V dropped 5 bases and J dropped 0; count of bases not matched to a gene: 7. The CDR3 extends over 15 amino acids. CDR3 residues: CASSPGQVSSYEQYF. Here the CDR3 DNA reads TGTGCCAGCAGCCCCGGACAGGTTAGCTCCTACGAGCAGTACTTC.

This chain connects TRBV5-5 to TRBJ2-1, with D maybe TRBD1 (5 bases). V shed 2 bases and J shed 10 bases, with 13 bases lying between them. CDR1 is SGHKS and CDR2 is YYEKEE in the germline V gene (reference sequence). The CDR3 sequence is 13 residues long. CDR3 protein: CASSFIGSGEQFF. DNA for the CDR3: TGTGCCAGCAGCTTTATAGGCTCAGGGGAGCAGTTCTTC.

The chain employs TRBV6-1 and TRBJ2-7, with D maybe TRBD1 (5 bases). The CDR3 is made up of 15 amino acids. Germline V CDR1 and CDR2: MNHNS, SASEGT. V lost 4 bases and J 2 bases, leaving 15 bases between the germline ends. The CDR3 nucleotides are TGTGCCAGCAGTGCCCCAGGGAATGCCGCCTACGAGCAGTACTTC. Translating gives CASSAPGNAAYEQYF.

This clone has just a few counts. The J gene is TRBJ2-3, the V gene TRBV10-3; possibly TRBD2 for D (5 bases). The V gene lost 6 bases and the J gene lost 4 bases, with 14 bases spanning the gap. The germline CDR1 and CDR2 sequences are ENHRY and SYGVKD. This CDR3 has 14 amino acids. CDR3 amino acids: CAIRASDGADTQYF. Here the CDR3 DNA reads TGTGCCATCAGAGCCTCGGACGGGGCAGATACGCAGTATTTT.

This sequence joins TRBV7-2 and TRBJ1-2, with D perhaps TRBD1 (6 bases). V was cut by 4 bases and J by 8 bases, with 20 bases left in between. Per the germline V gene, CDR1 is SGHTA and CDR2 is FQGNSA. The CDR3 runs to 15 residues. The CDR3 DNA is TGTGCCAGCAGCTCCCAGACAGGTGTTGGTAGGGGCTACACCTTC. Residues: CASSSQTGVGRGYTF.

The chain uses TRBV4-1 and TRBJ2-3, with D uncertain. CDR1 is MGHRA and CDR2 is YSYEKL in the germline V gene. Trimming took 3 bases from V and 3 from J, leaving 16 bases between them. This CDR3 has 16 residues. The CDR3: CASSQSPGPTTDTQYF. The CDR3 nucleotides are TGCGCCAGCAGCCAGTCACCGGGTCCCACTACAGATACGCAGTATTTT.

The CDR3 sequence: CATSRGTSGIYEQYF. Written as DNA, the CDR3 is TGTGCCACCAGCAGGGGGACTAGCGGGATCTACGAGCAGTACTTC. The chain employs TRBV15 and TRBJ2-7; 13 bases map to TRBD2. Germline-derived CDR1 and CDR2 are LNHNV and YYDKDF (reference sequence). This CDR3 spans 15 amino acids. J gave up 3 bases and V 3 bases, and 2 bases lay outside the gene matches.

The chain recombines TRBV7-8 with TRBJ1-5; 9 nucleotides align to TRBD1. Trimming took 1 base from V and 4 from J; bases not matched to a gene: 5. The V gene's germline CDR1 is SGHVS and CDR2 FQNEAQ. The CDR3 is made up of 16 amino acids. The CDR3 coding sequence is TGTGCCAGCAGCTTAGAATTAGACAGGGGGAATCAGCCCCAGCATTTT. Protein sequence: CASSLELDRGNQPQHF.

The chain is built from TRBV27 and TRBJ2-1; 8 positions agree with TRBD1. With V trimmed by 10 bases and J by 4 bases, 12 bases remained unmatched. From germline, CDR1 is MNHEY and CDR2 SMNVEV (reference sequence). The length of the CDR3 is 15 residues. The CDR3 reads CATRVGQGYYNEQFF. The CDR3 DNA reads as TGTGCCACCCGTGTCGGACAGGGCTATTACAATGAGCAGTTCTTC.

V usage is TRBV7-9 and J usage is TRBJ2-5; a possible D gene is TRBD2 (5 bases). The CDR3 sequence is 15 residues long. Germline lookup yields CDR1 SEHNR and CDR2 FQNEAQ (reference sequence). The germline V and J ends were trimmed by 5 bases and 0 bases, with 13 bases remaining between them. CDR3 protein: CASSPVEGDQETQYF. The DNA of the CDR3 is TGTGCCAGCAGCCCGGTTGAGGGTGACCAAGAGACCCAGTACTTC.

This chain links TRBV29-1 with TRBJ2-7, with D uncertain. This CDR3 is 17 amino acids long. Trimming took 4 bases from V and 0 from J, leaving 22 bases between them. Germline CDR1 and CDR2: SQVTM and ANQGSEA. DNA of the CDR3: TGCAGCGTTGTAGTCCCCCCTCACCCCTTCTCCTCCTACGAGCAGTACTTC. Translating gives CSVVVPPHPFSSYEQYF.

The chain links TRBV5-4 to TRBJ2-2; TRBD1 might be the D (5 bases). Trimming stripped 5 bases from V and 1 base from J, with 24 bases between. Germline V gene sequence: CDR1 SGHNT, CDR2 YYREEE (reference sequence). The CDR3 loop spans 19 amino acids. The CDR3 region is CASSPLDRSLRGNTGELFF. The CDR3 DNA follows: TGTGCCAGCAGTCCTCTAGACCGGTCCCTTAGGGGGAACACCGGGGAGCTGTTTTTT. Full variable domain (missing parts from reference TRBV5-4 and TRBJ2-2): ETGVTQSPTHLIKTRGQQVTLRCSSQSGHNTVSWYQQALGQGPQFIFQYYREEENGRGNFPPRFSGLQFPNYSSELNVNALELDDSALYLCASSPLDRSLRGNTGELFFGEGSRLTVL.

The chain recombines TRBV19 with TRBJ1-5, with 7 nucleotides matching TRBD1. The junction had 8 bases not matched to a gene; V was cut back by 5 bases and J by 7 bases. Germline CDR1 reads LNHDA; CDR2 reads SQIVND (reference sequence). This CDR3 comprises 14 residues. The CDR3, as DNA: TGTGCCAGTAGTGACAGGGATGTGGGACAGCCCCAGCATTTT. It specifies CASSDRDVGQPQHF.

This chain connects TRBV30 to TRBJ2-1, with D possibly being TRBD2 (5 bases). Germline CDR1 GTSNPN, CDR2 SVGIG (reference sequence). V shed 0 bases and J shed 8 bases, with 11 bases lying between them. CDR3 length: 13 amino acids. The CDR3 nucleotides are TGTGCCTGGAGTGTATCGAGGGCCGATGAGCAGTTCTTC. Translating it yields CAWSVSRADEQFF.

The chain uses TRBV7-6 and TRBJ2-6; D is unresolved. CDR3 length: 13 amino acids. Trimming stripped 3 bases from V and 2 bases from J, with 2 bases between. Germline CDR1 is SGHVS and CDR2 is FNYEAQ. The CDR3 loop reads CASSFTGANVLTF. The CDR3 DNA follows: TGTGCCAGCAGCTTTACTGGGGCCAACGTCCTGACTTTC.

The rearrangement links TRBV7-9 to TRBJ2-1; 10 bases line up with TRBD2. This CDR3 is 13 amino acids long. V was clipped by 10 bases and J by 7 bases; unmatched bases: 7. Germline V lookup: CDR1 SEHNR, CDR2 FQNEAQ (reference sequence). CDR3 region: CAIGASGGNEQFF. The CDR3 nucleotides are TGTGCCATCGGGGCTAGCGGGGGTAATGAGCAGTTCTTC. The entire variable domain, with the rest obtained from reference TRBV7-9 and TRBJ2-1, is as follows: DTGVSQNPRHKITKRGQNVTFRCDPISEHNRLYWYRQTLGQGPEFLTYFQNEAQLEKSRLLSDRFSAERPKGSFSTLEIQRTEQGDSAMYLCAIGASGGNEQFFGPGTRLTVL.

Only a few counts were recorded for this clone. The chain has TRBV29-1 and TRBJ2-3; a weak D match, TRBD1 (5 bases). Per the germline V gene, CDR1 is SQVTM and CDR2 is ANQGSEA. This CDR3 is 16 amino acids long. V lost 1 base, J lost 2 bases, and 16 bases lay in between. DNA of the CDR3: TGCAGCGTTGAAGGAGGCACCGCAGGGAACACAGATACGCAGTATTTT. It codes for CSVEGGTAGNTDTQYF.